This TCR beta chain was identified in a study of cytomegalovirus exposure and HLA in healthy donors. Samples came from healthy bone marrow donors. Nominally healthy donors were sampled, though unrecorded immune exposures were likely. The V gene lost 3 bases and the J gene lost 0 bases, with 9 bases spanning the gap. CDR1 MDHEN and CDR2 SYDVKM come from the germline V gene. This CDR3 has 16 amino acids. Broader study findings: Later analysis revealed greater clonal expansion in HLA-associated TCR beta chains than in equally common others.

Use of 60 Vbeta and 13 Jbeta primers characterized the PCR. The protocol was immunoSEQ multiplex PCR, while the TCRdb copy is restricted to in-frame clones and leaves out a portion. The table shows 55,000 to 70,000 clones, with approximately 75% occurring only once. A note on this clone: As yet, its antigen is unknown.

The sequencing sample was made of PBMCs. This receptor was obtained from a woman younger than 45 in good health and CMV-seronegative. J is TRBJ2-6 and V is TRBV28; D is possibly TRBD2 (6 bases). For the CDR3, the DNA is TGTGCCAGCAGTTTCGGAGGGGCCTCTGGGGCCAACGTCCTGACTTTC. Encoded protein: CASSFGGASGANVLTF. Based on the CDR3 plus reference TRBV28 and TRBJ2-6, the full variable domain is DVKVTQSSRYLVKRTGEKVFLECVQDMDHENMFWYRQDPGLGLRLIYFSYDVKMKEKGDIPEGYSVSREKKERFSLILESASTNQTSMYLCASSFGGASGANVLTFGAGSRLTVL.